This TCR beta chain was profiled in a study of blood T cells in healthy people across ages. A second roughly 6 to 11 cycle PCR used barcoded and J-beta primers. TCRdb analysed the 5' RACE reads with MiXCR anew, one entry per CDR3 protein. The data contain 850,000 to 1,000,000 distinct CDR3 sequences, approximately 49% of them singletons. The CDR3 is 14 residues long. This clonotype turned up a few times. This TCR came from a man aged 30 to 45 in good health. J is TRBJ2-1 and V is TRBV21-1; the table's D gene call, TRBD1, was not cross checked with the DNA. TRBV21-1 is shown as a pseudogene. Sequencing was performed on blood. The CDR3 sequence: CASSNPWTGNEQFF. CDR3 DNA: TGTGCCAGCAGCAACCCCTGGACAGGGAATGAGCAGTTCTTC.